This T cell receptor beta chain was recorded in a study of early T cells in non-severe SARS-CoV-2 infection. Turning to the study itself: Sequencing input comprised bulk RNA from unsorted whole blood; chain pairing was not available.

The CDR3 sequence is 11 residues long. Deletions cut 1 base from V and 9 bases from J, with 7 bases between. Unique molecular identifiers were affixed to single, distinct cDNA molecules. One entry per CDR3 protein, called by TCRdb with MiXCR from the 5' RACE reads. The sample has approximately 97,000 distinct CDR3 sequences, more than 9.5% seen once. This clonotype was detected many times. This sequence joins TRBV12-3 or TRBV12-4 and TRBJ2-7; D is unresolved. The source was whole blood, collected at baseline. The TCR originated in an adult who was a healthcare worker with PCR-confirmed SARS-CoV-2 infection or an uninfected control (not recorded which). CDR3 sequence reads: CASSLGGSQYF. The CDR3 DNA reads TGTGCCAGCAGTTTAGGCGGCTCGCAGTACTTC.